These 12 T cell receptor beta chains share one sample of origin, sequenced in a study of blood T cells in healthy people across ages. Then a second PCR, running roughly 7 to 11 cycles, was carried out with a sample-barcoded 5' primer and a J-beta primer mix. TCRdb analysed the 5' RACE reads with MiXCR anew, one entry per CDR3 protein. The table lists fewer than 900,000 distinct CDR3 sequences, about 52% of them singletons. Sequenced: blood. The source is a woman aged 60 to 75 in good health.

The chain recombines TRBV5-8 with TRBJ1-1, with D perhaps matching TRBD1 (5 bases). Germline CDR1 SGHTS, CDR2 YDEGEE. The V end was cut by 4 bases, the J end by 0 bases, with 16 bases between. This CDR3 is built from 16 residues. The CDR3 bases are TGTGCCAGCAGCCTCCGAGCTCAGGGCTTGAACACTGAAGCTTTCTTT. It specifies CASSLRAQGLNTEAFF.

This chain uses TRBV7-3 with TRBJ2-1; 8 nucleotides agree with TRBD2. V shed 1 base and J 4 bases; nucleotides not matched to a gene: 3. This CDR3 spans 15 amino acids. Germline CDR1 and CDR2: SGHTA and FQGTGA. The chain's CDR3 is CASSLIAGGYNEQFF. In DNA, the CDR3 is TGTGCCAGCAGCTTAATCGCGGGAGGTTACAATGAGCAGTTCTTC.

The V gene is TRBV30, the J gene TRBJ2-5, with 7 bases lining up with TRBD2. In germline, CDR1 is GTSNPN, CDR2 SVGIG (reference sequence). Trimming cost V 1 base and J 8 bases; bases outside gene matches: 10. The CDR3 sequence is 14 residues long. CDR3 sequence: CAWSAATPGGTQYF. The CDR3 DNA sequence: TGTGCCTGGAGTGCTGCTACGCCGGGAGGAACCCAGTACTTC.

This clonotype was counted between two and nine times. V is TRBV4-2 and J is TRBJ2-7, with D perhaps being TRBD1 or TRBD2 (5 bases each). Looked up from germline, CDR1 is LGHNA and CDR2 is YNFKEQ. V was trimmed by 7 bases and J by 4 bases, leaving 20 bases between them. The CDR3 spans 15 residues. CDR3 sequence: CASTEVGGEAYEQYF. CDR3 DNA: TGTGCCAGCACCGAAGTTGGGGGAGAAGCTTACGAGCAGTACTTC.

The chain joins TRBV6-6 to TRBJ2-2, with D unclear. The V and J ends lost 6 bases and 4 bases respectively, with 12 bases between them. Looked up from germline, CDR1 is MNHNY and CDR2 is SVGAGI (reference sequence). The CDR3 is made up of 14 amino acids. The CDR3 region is CASRGSRSTGELFF. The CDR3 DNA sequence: TGTGCCAGCAGGGGCAGTCGAAGCACCGGGGAGCTGTTTTTT.

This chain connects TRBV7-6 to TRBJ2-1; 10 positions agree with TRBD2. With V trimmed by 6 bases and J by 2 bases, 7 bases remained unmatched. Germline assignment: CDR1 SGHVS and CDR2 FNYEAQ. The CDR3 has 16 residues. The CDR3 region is CASSAGLAVTYNEQFF. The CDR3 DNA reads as TGTGCCAGCAGTGCTGGACTAGCGGTCACCTACAATGAGCAGTTCTTC.

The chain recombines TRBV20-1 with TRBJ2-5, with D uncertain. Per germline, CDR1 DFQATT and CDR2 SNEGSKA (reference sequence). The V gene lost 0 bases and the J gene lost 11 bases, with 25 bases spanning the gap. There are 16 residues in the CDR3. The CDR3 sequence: CSARDRAIAGATEQYF. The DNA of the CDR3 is TGCAGTGCTAGAGATAGAGCAATAGCCGGAGCCACTGAGCAGTACTTC.

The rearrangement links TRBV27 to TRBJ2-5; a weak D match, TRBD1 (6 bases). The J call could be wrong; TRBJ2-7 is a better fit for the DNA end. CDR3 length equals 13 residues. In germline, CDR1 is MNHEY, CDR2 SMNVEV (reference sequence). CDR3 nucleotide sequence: TGTGCCAGCAGTTGGGGACAAGTGGGCGAGCAGTACTTC. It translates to CASSWGQVGEQYF.

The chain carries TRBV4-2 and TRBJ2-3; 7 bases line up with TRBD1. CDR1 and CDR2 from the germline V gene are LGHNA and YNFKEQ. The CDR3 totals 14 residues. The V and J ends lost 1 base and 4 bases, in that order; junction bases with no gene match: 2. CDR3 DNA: TGTGCCAGCAGCCAAGGGACAGGCGCAGATACGCAGTATTTT. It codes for CASSQGTGADTQYF.

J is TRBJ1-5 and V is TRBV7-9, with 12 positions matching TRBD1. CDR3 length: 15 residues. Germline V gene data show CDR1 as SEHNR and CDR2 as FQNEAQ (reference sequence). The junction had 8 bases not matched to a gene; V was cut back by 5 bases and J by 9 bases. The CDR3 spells CASSTGTGGSPPQHF. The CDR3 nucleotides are TGTGCCAGCAGCACCGGGACAGGGGGCTCCCCGCCCCAGCATTTT.

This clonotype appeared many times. In nucleotides, the CDR3 is TGCAGCGCCGGACAGGGGACAGATACGCAGTATTTT. It is translated as CSAGQGTDTQYF. The rearrangement links TRBV29-1 to TRBJ2-3; 9 nucleotides match TRBD1. CDR1 is SQVTM, CDR2 ANQGSEA, per germline. The CDR3 has 12 residues. The J segment lost 3 bases and the V segment lost 7 bases, leaving 2 bases of the junction unmatched.

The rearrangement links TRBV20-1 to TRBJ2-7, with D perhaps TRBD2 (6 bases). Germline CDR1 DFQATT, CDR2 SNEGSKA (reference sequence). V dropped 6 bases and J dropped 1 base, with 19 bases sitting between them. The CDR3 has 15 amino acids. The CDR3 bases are TGCAGTGCCACCATTACTAGCTCGCTTTCCTACGAGCAGTACTTC. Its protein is CSATITSSLSYEQYF.